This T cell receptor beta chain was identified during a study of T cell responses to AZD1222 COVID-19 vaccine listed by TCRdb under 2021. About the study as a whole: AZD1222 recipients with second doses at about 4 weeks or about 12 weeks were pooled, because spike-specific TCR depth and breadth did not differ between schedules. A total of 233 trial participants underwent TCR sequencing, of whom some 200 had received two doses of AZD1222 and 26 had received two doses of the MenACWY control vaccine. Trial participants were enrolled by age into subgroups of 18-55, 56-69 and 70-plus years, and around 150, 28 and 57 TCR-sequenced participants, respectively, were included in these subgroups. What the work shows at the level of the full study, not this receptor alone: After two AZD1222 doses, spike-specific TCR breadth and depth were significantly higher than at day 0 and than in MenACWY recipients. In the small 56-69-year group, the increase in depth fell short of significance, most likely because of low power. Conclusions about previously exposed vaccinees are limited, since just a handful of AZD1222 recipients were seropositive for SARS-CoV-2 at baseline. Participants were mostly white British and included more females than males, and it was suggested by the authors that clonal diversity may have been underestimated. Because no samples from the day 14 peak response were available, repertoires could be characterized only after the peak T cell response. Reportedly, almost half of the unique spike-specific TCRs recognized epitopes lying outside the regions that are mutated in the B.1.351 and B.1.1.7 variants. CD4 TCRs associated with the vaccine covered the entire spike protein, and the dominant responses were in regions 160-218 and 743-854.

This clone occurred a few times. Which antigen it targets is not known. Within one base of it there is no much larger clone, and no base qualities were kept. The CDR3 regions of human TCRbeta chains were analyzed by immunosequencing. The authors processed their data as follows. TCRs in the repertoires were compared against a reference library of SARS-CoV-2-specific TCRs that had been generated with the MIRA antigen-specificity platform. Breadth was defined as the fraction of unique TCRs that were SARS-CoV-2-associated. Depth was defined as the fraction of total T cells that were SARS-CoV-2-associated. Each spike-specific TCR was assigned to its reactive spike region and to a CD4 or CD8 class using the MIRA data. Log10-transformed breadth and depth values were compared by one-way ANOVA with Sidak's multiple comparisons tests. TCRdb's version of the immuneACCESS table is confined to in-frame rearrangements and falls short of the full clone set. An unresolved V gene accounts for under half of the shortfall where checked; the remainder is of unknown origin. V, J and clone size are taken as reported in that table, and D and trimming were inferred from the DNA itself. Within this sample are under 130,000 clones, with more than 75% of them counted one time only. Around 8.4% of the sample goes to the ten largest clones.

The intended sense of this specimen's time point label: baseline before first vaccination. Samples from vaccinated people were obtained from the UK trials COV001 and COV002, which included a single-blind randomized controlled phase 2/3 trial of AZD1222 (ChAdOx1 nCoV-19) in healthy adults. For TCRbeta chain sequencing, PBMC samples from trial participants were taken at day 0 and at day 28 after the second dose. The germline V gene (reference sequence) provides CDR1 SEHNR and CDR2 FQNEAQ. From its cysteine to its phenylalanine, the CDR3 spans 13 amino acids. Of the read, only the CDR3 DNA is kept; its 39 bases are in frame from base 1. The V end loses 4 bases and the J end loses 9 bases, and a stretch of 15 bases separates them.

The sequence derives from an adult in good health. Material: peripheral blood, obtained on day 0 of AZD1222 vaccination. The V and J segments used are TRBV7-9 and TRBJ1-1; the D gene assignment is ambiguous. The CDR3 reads CASSSSGQAQAFF. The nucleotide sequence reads TGTGCCAGCAGCTCGAGTGGGCAGGCCCAAGCTTTCTTT.